This TCR beta chain was sequenced in a study of cytomegalovirus exposure and HLA in healthy donors. With 60 Vbeta and 13 Jbeta primers, the PCR was carried out. Libraries were prepared by immunoSEQ multiplex PCR; TCRdb keeps only in-frame clonotypes and omits some of them. Among about 100,000 clones, around 76% were seen once, and the ten largest hold around 20%. This clone appeared a single time. Germline assignment: CDR1 SQVTM and CDR2 ANQGSEA. The CDR3 has 13 residues. Germline trimming cut 4 bases from V and 4 bases from J; bases unmatched to any gene: 3. The chain combines TRBV29-1 with TRBJ2-3; 9 bases map to TRBD1. Sequenced material: PBMCs. This receptor was obtained from a woman in her sixties or seventies in good health and CMV-seropositive. This chain's CDR3 is CSVATGGSDTQYF. CDR3 coding DNA: TGCAGCGTTGCAACAGGGGGCTCAGATACGCAGTATTTT.